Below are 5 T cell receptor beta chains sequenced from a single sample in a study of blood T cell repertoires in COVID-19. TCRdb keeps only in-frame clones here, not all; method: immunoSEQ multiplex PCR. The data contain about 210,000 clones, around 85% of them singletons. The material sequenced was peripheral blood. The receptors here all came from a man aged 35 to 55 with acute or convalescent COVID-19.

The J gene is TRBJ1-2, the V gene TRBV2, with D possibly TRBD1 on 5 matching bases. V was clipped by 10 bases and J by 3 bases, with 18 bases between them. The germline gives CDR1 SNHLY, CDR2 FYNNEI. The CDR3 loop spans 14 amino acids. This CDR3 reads CATQPQAADYGYTF. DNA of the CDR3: TGTGCCACTCAGCCACAGGCCGCAGACTATGGCTACACCTTC.

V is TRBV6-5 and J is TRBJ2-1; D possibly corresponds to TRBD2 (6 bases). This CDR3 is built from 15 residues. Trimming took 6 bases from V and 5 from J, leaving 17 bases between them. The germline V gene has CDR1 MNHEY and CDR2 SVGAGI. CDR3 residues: CASRLSGGENNEQFF. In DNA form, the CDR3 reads TGTGCCAGCAGACTCAGCGGAGGGGAGAACAATGAGCAGTTCTTC.

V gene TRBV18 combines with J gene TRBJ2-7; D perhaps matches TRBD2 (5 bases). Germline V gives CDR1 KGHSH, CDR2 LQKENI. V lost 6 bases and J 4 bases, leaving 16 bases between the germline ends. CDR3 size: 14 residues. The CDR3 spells CASSLGSEIYEQYF. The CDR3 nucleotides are TGTGCCAGCTCGTTGGGTAGCGAGATTTACGAGCAGTACTTC.

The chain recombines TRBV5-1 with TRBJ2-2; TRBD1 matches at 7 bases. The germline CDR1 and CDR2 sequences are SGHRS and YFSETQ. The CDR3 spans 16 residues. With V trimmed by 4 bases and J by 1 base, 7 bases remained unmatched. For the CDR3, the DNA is TGCGCCAGCAGCCCCAAGGGGGCCGTGAACACCGGGGAGCTGTTTTTT. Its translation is CASSPKGAVNTGELFF.

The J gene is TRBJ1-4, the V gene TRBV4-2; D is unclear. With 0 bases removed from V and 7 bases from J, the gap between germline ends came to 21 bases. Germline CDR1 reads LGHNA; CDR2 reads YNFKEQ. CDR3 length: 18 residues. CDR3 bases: TGTGCCAGCAGCCAAGATGGCGAGGGCTACGGGGTGGGTGAAAAACTGTTTTTT. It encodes CASSQDGEGYGVGEKLFF.